The 30 T cell receptor beta chains below come from one sample, sequenced in a study of blood T cell repertoires in COVID-19. This table comes from immunoSEQ multiplex PCR, and its TCRdb copy is limited to in-frame clones, with some not included. In the table there are roughly 390,000 clones, 85% of which are singletons. The sample taken for sequencing was peripheral blood. These receptors came from a woman under 30 with acute or convalescent COVID-19.

Concerning this clone itself: Different DNA sequences within this sample yield the same CDR3. V gene TRBV5-1 combines with J gene TRBJ2-2; perhaps TRBD2 as D (6 bases). CDR3 length: 14 residues. Germline V gives CDR1 SGHRS, CDR2 YFSETQ. The germline V and J ends were trimmed by 4 bases and 4 bases, with 11 bases remaining between them. Written as DNA, the CDR3 is TGCGCCAGCAGCGGGGGAGGCGGCACCGGGGAGCTGTTTTTT. Encoded protein: CASSGGGGTGELFF.

This sequence joins TRBV5-8 and TRBJ1-4; D ambiguous. V gave up 3 bases and J gave up 5 bases, with 17 bases separating them. CDR1 and CDR2 from the germline V gene are SGHTS and YDEGEE. The length of the CDR3 is 16 residues. As DNA, the CDR3 is TGTGCCAGCAGCTCGAGACTAATCCCTCGGAATGAAAAACTGTTTTTT. Translated: CASSSRLIPRNEKLFF. The full variable domain, its missing parts supplied by reference TRBV5-8 and TRBJ1-4, is EAGVTQSPTHLIKTRGQQATLRCSPISGHTSVYWYQQALGLGLQFLLWYDEGEERNRGNFPPRFSGRQFPNYSSELNVNALELEDSALYLCASSSRLIPRNEKLFFGSGTQLSVL.

The chain combines TRBV12-3 or TRBV12-4 with TRBJ1-1; D is unclear. Trimming pared 6 bases from V and 2 bases from J, leaving 7 bases between. CDR3 size: 12 residues. The CDR3 region is CASRGVNTEAFF. CDR3 in DNA: TGTGCCAGCAGGGGCGTAAACACTGAAGCTTTCTTT.

The chain links TRBV5-1 to TRBJ1-3; the match to TRBD1 covers 8 bases. The V gene's germline CDR1 is SGHRS and CDR2 YFSETQ. The ends lost 3 bases at V and 0 bases at J; junction bases unmatched: 5. The CDR3 is made up of 16 amino acids. CDR3 bases: TGCGCCAGCAGCTCTAACACAGGGGGCTCTGGAAACACCATATATTTT. Its protein is CASSSNTGGSGNTIYF.

The chain links TRBV5-1 to TRBJ2-7; TRBD1 matches 11 bases. This CDR3 has 16 amino acids. Germline CDR1 and CDR2: SGHRS and YFSETQ. The J segment lost 6 bases and the V segment lost 2 bases, leaving 10 bases of the junction unmatched. The CDR3 nucleotides are TGCGCCAGCAGCTTCGGACAGGGGGCGAGGGGTATCGAGCAGTACTTC. It translates to CASSFGQGARGIEQYF. Complete variable domain (other parts from reference TRBV5-1 and TRBJ2-7): KAGVTQTPRYLIKTRGQQVTLSCSPISGHRSVSWYQQTPGQGLQFLFEYFSETQRNKGNFPGRFSGRQFSNSRSEMNVSTLELGDSALYLCASSFGQGARGIEQYFGPGTRLTVT.

Only a few counts were recorded for this clone. Here the CDR3 reads CASKRQTNTGELFF. Here the CDR3 DNA reads TGTGCCAGCAAGAGACAGACGAACACCGGGGAGCTGTTTTTT. The chain uses TRBV2 and TRBJ2-2; TRBD1 is a possible D gene (5 bases). The CDR3 is 14 residues long. Trimming cost V 7 bases and J 0 bases, with 9 bases left between them. Germline V lookup: CDR1 SNHLY, CDR2 FYNNEI.

The chain carries TRBV6-1 and TRBJ2-1, with 12 bases lining up with TRBD2. CDR3 length: 17 amino acids. CDR1 and CDR2 (germline): MNHNS, SASEGT. V dropped 3 bases and J dropped 8; count of bases not matched to a gene: 11. The CDR3 is CASSERALAGGRDEQFF. CDR3 coding DNA: TGTGCCAGCAGTGAGCGGGCCCTAGCGGGGGGGAGGGATGAGCAGTTCTTC.

The rearrangement uses TRBV15 and TRBJ1-2, with 7 bases aligning to TRBD1. Losses at the gene ends were 9 bases for V and 4 bases for J; bases not matched to a gene: 8. This CDR3 contains 13 residues. Germline V CDR1 and CDR2: LNHNV, YYDKDF (reference sequence). The CDR3 DNA sequence: TGTGCCACGGGCCTACAGGGGACCTATGGCTACACCTTC. Translated, it gives CATGLQGTYGYTF.

This clone has just a few counts. This chain links TRBV9 with TRBJ2-7, with TRBD1 identical over 10 bases. The length of the CDR3 is 14 residues. V was pared by 3 bases and J by 2 bases, with 2 bases of the junction left unmatched. Looked up from germline, CDR1 is SGDLS and CDR2 is YYNGEE. This CDR3 is CASSGGQGPYEQYF. The CDR3 nucleotides are TGTGCCAGCAGCGGGGGACAGGGGCCCTACGAGCAGTACTTC.

This chain joins TRBV10-3 and TRBJ1-1; D gene unclear. The CDR3 runs 13 residues. The V end lost 4 bases, the J end lost 0 bases, and 6 bases lay between the germline ends. Germline assignment: CDR1 ENHRY and CDR2 SYGVKD. CDR3 sequence reads: CAISVQMNTEAFF. In DNA, the CDR3 is TGTGCCATCAGTGTACAAATGAACACTGAAGCTTTCTTT.

This sequence joins TRBV2 and TRBJ1-2; 7 bases are shared with TRBD1. From germline, CDR1 is SNHLY and CDR2 FYNNEI. This CDR3 spans 17 amino acids. Trimming removed 2 bases from V and 4 bases from J; junction bases left unmatched: 13. The CDR3, as DNA: TGTGCCAGCAGTGAAAACCCCCCCGGGACAGACATCTATGGCTACACCTTC. It is translated as CASSENPPGTDIYGYTF. Drawing the rest from reference TRBV2 and TRBJ1-2, the complete variable domain is EPEVTQTPSHQVTQMGQEVILRCVPISNHLYFYWYRQILGQKVEFLVSFYNNEISEKSEIFDDQFSVERPDGSNFTLKIRSTKLEDSAMYFCASSENPPGTDIYGYTFGSGTRLTVV.

This chain links TRBV2 with TRBJ1-6, with TRBD1 matching 7 bases. This CDR3 is 14 amino acids long. Germline lookup yields CDR1 SNHLY and CDR2 FYNNEI. V dropped 3 bases and J dropped 9; count of bases not matched to a gene: 5. CDR3 in DNA: TGTGCCAGCAGTGATCGGACAGGACGTTCACCCCTCCACTTT. Residues: CASSDRTGRSPLHF. The whole variable domain, filled in from reference TRBV2 and TRBJ1-6, reads EPEVTQTPSHQVTQMGQEVILRCVPISNHLYFYWYRQILGQKVEFLVSFYNNEISEKSEIFDDQFSVERPDGSNFTLKIRSTKLEDSAMYFCASSDRTGRSPLHFGNGTRLTVT.

This chain connects TRBV19 to TRBJ1-6, with TRBD1 identical over 7 bases. In germline, CDR1 is LNHDA, CDR2 SQIVND (reference sequence). Trimming cost V 4 bases and J 7 bases; bases outside gene matches: 7. The CDR3 is made up of 15 amino acids. The chain's CDR3 is CASSTAGTENSPLHF. CDR3 nucleotide sequence: TGTGCCAGTAGTACTGCCGGGACAGAAAATTCACCCCTCCACTTT.

J is TRBJ1-2 and V is TRBV2, with 7 bases matching TRBD1. CDR1 is SNHLY, CDR2 FYNNEI, per germline. V shed 7 bases and J 2 bases; nucleotides not matched to a gene: 1. The CDR3 extends over 12 amino acids. This chain's CDR3 is CASMTGNYGYTF. For the CDR3, the DNA is TGTGCCAGCATGACAGGGAACTATGGCTACACCTTC.

The chain links TRBV23-1 to TRBJ1-6; perhaps TRBD1 as D (5 bases). TRBV23-1 is an ORF, and what it does is uncertain. V was shortened by 2 bases and J by 14 bases, with 28 bases between the two germline ends. This CDR3 spans 18 amino acids. The CDR3 region has the DNA TGCGCCAGCAGTCAAGCACCCAAGCTCGGACACCCAGGTAAGGCCCTCCACTTT. Its protein is CASSQAPKLGHPGKALHF.

This chain links TRBV4-1 with TRBJ1-2, with D unresolved. The CDR3 covers 17 residues. Germline CDR1 MGHRA, CDR2 YSYEKL. Between the trimmed V and J ends, which lost 4 bases and 3 bases, there was a span of 21 bases. The CDR3 sequence is CASSPGIRVSLYYGYTF. The CDR3, as DNA: TGCGCCAGCAGCCCGGGGATTAGGGTTTCACTCTACTATGGCTACACCTTC.

This sequence joins TRBV12-3 or TRBV12-4 and TRBJ1-5, with D unclear. The CDR3 sequence is 12 residues long. The V end was cut by 5 bases, the J end by 7 bases, with 9 bases between. The DNA of the CDR3 is TGTGCCAGCAGTAAAGAGCGGCAGCCCCAGCATTTT. Protein product: CASSKERQPQHF.

The chain couples TRBV27 to TRBJ1-5; D unresolved. V shed 1 base and J shed 6 bases, with 7 bases lying between them. CDR3 length: 13 amino acids. The germline V gene encodes CDR1 MNHEY and CDR2 SMNVEV (reference sequence). CDR3 sequence (DNA): TGTGCCAGCAGTTTATTTAGTAGTCAGCCCCAGCATTTT. Translated: CASSLFSSQPQHF.

J is TRBJ2-7 and V is TRBV19; maybe TRBD2 (6 bases). V was cut by 7 bases and J by 2 bases, with 15 bases left in between. The CDR3 loop spans 14 amino acids. The germline V gene encodes CDR1 LNHDA and CDR2 SQIVND (reference sequence). CDR3 bases: TGTGCCAGTACCACGAACCGGGGGACCTACGAGCAGTACTTC. Translating gives CASTTNRGTYEQYF.

The rearrangement links TRBV4-2 to TRBJ2-7; D perhaps matches TRBD2 (6 bases). The CDR3 spans 15 residues. Germline V gene sequence: CDR1 LGHNA, CDR2 YNFKEQ. Trimming cost V 2 bases and J 3 bases, with 14 bases left between them. The CDR3: CASSQQRGGYYEQYF. The CDR3 DNA follows: TGTGCCAGCAGCCAACAACGTGGAGGGTACTACGAGCAGTACTTC.

The chain recombines TRBV5-1 with TRBJ1-1; TRBD1 might be the D (6 bases). Deletions cut 5 bases from V and 1 base from J, with 12 bases between. Per the germline V gene, CDR1 is SGHRS and CDR2 is YFSETQ. The CDR3 totals 14 residues. In DNA form, the CDR3 reads TGCGCCAGCAGGCCCTGGACAGAGAACACTGAAGCTTTCTTT. This gives the protein CASRPWTENTEAFF.

A few counts support this clone. The chain has TRBV15 and TRBJ1-6, with 7 bases identical to TRBD1. Germline V gives CDR1 LNHNV, CDR2 YYDKDF (reference sequence). V shed 0 bases and J 8 bases; nucleotides not matched to a gene: 10. CDR3 length: 17 residues. For the CDR3, the DNA is TGTGCCACCAGCAGAGATCGGACAGGAAGGGGGGATTCACCCCTCCACTTT. This gives the protein CATSRDRTGRGDSPLHF. The full variable domain, with the rest looked up from reference TRBV15 and TRBJ1-6, is DAMVIQNPRYQVTQFGKPVTLSCSQTLNHNVMYWYQQKSSQAPKLLFHYYDKDFNNEADTPDNFQSRRPNTSFCFLDIRSPGLGDTAMYLCATSRDRTGRGDSPLHFGNGTRLTVT.

The gene calls are TRBV5-3 and TRBJ1-2; TRBD1 is a possible D gene (5 bases). TRBV5-3 is labeled an ORF, and its function is uncertain. V gave up 3 bases and J gave up 2 bases, with 14 bases separating them. The CDR3 is 15 amino acids. CDR3 residues: CARSYQGFDNYGYTF. As DNA, the CDR3 is TGTGCCAGAAGCTATCAGGGCTTCGACAACTATGGCTACACCTTC.

The chain combines TRBV12-1 with TRBJ1-4. TRBV12-1 is termed a pseudogene. The CDR3 extends over 12 amino acids. The CDR3 spells CATLRSREKLFF. The DNA for the CDR3 is TGTGCCACACTAAGGAGTCGGGAAAAACTGTTTTTT.

The rearrangement joins TRBV7-8 to TRBJ2-5; 9 bases match TRBD1. V was clipped by 4 bases and J by 3 bases; unmatched bases: 3. CDR1 and CDR2 from the germline V gene are SGHVS and FQNEAQ. The CDR3 is made up of 14 amino acids. The DNA of the CDR3 is TGTGCCAGCAGCTCCAGACAGGGGGAAGAGACCCAGTACTTC. This codes for CASSSRQGEETQYF.

The CDR3 loop reads CASSAGGSNEQFF. The CDR3 nucleotides are TGCGCCAGCTCGGCGGGAGGAAGCAATGAGCAGTTCTTC. The chain links TRBV10-2 to TRBJ2-1; 8 bases fit TRBD2. Germline lookup yields CDR1 WSHSY and CDR2 SAAADI. Trimming cost V 8 bases and J 6 bases; bases outside gene matches: 6. The CDR3 length is 13 residues.

The chain links TRBV4-1 to TRBJ1-5, with D perhaps TRBD1 (6 bases). CDR3 size: 13 residues. Germline lookup yields CDR1 MGHRA and CDR2 YSYEKL. V gave up 0 bases and J gave up 13 bases, with 13 bases separating them. The CDR3 spells CASSQDRDIKQHF. Here the CDR3 DNA reads TGCGCCAGCAGCCAAGATAGGGACATCAAACAGCATTTT.

This rearrangement joins TRBV19 to TRBJ1-5; 8 bases line up with TRBD1. The CDR3 loop spans 15 amino acids. The junction had 4 bases not matched to a gene; V was cut back by 6 bases and J by 0 bases. CDR1 is LNHDA, CDR2 SQIVND, per germline (reference sequence). For the CDR3, the DNA is TGTGCCAGTAGGCGACAGGGGAATAGCAATCAGCCCCAGCATTTT. This codes for CASRRQGNSNQPQHF.

The chain recombines TRBV24-1 with TRBJ2-3; 9 bases map to TRBD1. CDR3 length: 15 amino acids. Germline values: CDR1 KGHDR, CDR2 SFDVKD. Losses at the gene ends were 6 bases for V and 1 base for J; bases not matched to a gene: 4. DNA for the CDR3: TGTGCCACCAGTCTCAGGACAGGGGGCACAGATACGCAGTATTTT. It translates to CATSLRTGGTDTQYF.

This chain joins TRBV3-1 (or the pseudogene TRBV3-2) and TRBJ2-3; 10 bases align to TRBD2. J was trimmed by 6 bases and V by 5 bases; bases with no gene match: 17. CDR3 size: 18 residues. Per germline, CDR1 LGHDT and CDR2 YNNKEL (reference sequence). In DNA form, the CDR3 reads TGTGCCAGCAGCTCAAGGCGTAAGACTAGCGGGCGGGTGGATACGCAGTATTTT. It codes for CASSSRRKTSGRVDTQYF.